This T cell receptor (beta chain) stems from a study of beta chain features in type 1 diabetes. The investigators reverse transcribed all of the isolated RNA, so they sequenced expressed TCRB transcripts. The read count averaged approximately 4 million across naive, central memory and regulatory T cell samples. Assay used: immunoSEQ multiplex PCR; TCRdb lists only in-frame clones, some missing. The sample holds roughly 150,000 clones; under 9.5% are singletons and the top ten take roughly 0.5%. Regarding this clone: Antigen specificity is unknown.

The CDR3 length is 17 residues. V lost 3 bases and J lost 1, with 16 bases in between. Germline assignment: CDR1 SGDLS and CDR2 YYNGEE. Study outcomes and limitations: Fewer junction insertions and more nucleotide deletions appeared in type 1 diabetes patients. With patients and controls alike, PCR might favor shorter templates to an equal degree. Patients' naive, central memory and Treg TCRB repertoires seemed closer to one another than those of healthy donors. TCRB CDR3 length was moderately but significantly reduced in all four CD4+ subsets of Type 1 diabetes patients.

Input material: central memory CD4+ T cells from blood. The rearrangement joins TRBV9 to TRBJ2-2; D perhaps matches TRBD2 (5 bases). The receptor comes from a man in his late teens or twenties with type 1 diabetes. CDR3 DNA sequence: TGTGCCAGCAGCGCCCAAGCGGCCTTCCTGAACACCGGGGAGCTGTTTTTT. Amino acids: CASSAQAAFLNTGELFF. The variable domain in full, completed from reference TRBV9 and TRBJ2-2, reads DSGVTQTPKHLITATGQRVTLRCSPRSGDLSVYWYQQSLDQGLQFLIQYYNGEERAKGNILERFSAQQFPDLHSELNLSSLELGDSALYFCASSAQAAFLNTGELFFGEGSRLTVL.